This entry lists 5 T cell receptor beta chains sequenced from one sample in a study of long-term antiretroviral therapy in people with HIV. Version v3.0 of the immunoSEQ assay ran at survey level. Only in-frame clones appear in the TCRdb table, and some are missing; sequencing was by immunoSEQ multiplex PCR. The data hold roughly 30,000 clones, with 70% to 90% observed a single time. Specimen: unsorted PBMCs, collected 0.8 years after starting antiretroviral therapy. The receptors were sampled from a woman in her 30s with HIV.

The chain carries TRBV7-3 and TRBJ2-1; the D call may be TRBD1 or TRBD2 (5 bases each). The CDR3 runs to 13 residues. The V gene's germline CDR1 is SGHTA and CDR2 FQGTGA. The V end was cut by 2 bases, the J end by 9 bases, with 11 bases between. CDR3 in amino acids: CASSLLSGGEQFF. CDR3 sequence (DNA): TGTGCCAGCAGCTTACTCTCTGGGGGTGAGCAGTTCTTC.

The DNA of the CDR3 is TGTGCCAGCAGCTCACCCCAGGGGCACACTGAAGCTTTCTTT. Translated: CASSSPQGHTEAFF. The chain carries TRBV7-8 and TRBJ1-1; maybe TRBD1 (6 bases). The CDR3 extends over 14 amino acids. The V end lost 4 bases, the J end lost 3 bases, and 12 bases lay between the germline ends. CDR1 and CDR2 from the germline V gene are SGHVS and FQNEAQ.

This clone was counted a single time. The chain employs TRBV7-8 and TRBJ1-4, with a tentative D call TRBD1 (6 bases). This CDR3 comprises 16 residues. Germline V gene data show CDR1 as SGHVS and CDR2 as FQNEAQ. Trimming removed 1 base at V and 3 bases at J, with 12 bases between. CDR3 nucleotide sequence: TGTGCCAGCAGCTTAGGGACGGGGGCCTCTAATGAAAAACTGTTTTTT. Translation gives CASSLGTGASNEKLFF. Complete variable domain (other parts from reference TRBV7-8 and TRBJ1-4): GAGVSQSPRYKVAKRGQDVALRCDPISGHVSLFWYQQALGQGPEFLTYFQNEAQLDKSGLPSDRFFAERPEGSVSTLKIQRTQQEDSAVYLCASSLGTGASNEKLFFGSGTQLSVL.

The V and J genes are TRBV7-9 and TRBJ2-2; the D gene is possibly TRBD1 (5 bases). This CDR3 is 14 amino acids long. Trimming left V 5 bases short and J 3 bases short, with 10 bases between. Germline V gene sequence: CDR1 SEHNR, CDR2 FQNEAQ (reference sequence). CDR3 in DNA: TGTGCCAGCAGCCCAGGGCCATACACCGGGGAGCTGTTTTTT. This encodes CASSPGPYTGELFF.

The CDR3 region has the DNA TGTGCCAGCAGCCCGCCTACAGGGGTTGGAATCGAGCAGTACTTC. Residues: CASSPPTGVGIEQYF. The V gene is TRBV5-6, the J gene TRBJ2-7, with 7 bases lining up with TRBD1. Germline CDR1 and CDR2: SGHDT and YYEEEE. CDR3 length equals 15 residues. V was pared by 4 bases and J by 6 bases, with 13 bases of the junction left unmatched.